This T cell receptor beta chain originates from a study of cytomegalovirus exposure and HLA in healthy donors. 13 Jbeta primers and 60 Vbeta primers were used for the PCR. Repertoires were generated with immunoSEQ multiplex PCR, while TCRdb's copy carries only in-frame clones and drops some. The table has approximately 180,000 clones, 73% seen once; the top ten hold approximately 2%. V dropped 1 base and J dropped 5 bases, with 11 bases sitting between them. The CDR3 extends over 14 amino acids. Germline V gene data show CDR1 as MNHNY and CDR2 as SVGAGI (reference sequence). Whole-study findings and limits: In a later analysis, at a false discovery rate of 0.05, 15,000 to 20,000 TCR beta sequences were associated with HLA alleles.

On this clone itself: Its antigen is unidentified.

This clonotype was obtained from a woman aged 25-40 years in good health and CMV-seronegative. This chain joins TRBV6-6 and TRBJ2-5; TRBD2 might be the D (5 bases). The sequenced sample consisted of PBMCs. The CDR3 DNA is TGTGCCAGCAGTTACTTGAGGGAAGAGGAGACCCAGTACTTC. Protein sequence: CASSYLREEETQYF.